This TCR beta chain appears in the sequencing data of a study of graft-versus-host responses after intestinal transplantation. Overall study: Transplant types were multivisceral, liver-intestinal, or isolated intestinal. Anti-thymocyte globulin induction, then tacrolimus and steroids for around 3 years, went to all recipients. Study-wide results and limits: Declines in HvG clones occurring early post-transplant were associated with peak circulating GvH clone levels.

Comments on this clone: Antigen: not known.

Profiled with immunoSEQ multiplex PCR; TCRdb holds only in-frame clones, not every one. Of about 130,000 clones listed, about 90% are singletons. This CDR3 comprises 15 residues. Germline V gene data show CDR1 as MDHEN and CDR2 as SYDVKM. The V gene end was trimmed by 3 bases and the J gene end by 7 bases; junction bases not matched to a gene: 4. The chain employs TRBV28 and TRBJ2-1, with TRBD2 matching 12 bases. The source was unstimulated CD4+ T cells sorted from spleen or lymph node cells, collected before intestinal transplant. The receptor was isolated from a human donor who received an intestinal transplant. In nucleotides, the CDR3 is TGTGCCAGCAGTTTCTCTAGCGGGAGGGAAAATGAGCAGTTCTTC. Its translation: CASSFSSGRENEQFF.